The source of this T cell receptor beta chain is a study of T cell responses to AZD1222 COVID-19 vaccine. At the level of the study: Combined were second doses at about 4 or about 12 weeks. Overall study results and limits: Most donors were white British, females outnumbered males, and clonal diversity was possibly underestimated.

Profiling relied on immunoSEQ multiplex PCR, and the TCRdb table lists in-frame clones only, not all of them. Of nearly 110,000 clones listed, roughly 90% are singletons. Concerning this clone: The antigen remains unidentified.

Germline lookup yields CDR1 SQVTM and CDR2 ANQGSEA. Trimming left V 3 bases short and J 3 bases short, with 8 bases between. The CDR3 covers 13 residues. V and J are TRBV29-1 and TRBJ2-2; D gene unclear. The specimen comprised peripheral blood, sampled on day 0 of AZD1222 vaccination. The TCR was taken from an adult in good health. CDR3 sequence: CSVDRVDTGELFF. The CDR3 DNA sequence: TGCAGCGTTGATAGGGTGGACACCGGGGAGCTGTTTTTT.